These 10 T cell receptor beta chains were all obtained from the same sample, sequenced in a study of T-cell reconstitution after alpha-beta-depleted transplantation in children. The library targeted TCRbeta and was prepared with unique molecular identifiers. Using its own MiXCR run on the PCR reads, TCRdb lists one record per CDR3 protein. Here the sample spans some 460,000 distinct CDR3 sequences, 15% to 20% being singletons. Sequenced here: PBMCs, mostly from graft donor cells, sampled 360 days after TCRalphabeta/CD19-depleted stem cell transplant. These receptor sequences come from a boy younger than two who had a stem cell transplant for Wiskott-Aldrich syndrome, so the T cells may come from the graft donor.

V usage is TRBV10-3 and J usage is TRBJ2-5; D perhaps matches TRBD2 (6 bases). Germline values: CDR1 ENHRY, CDR2 SYGVKD. The CDR3 spans 16 residues. V shed 2 bases and J shed 4 bases, with 17 bases lying between them. The CDR3 nucleotides read TGTGCCATCAGTGAGGACATCGGGGGATCCAGAGAGACCCAGTACTTC. Translated: CAISEDIGGSRETQYF.

This clonotype turned up a few times. The rearrangement uses TRBV2 and TRBJ2-7, with 7 nucleotides matching TRBD1. The germline V gene has CDR1 SNHLY and CDR2 FYNNEI. This CDR3 is built from 13 residues. Trimming took 10 bases from V and 6 from J; bases not matched to a gene: 12. For the CDR3, the DNA is TGTGCCACAGCAAGGGTTGGACAGGCCGAGCAGTACTTC. It codes for CATARVGQAEQYF.

The chain carries TRBV5-1 and TRBJ2-1, with TRBD2 identical over 8 bases. V shed 5 bases, J shed 5 bases, and the junction held 6 bases outside the gene matches. CDR1 is SGHRS and CDR2 is YFSETQ in the germline V gene. The CDR3 has 14 residues. In DNA, the CDR3 is TGCGCCAGCAGACAGCGGGAGTCTCACAATGAGCAGTTCTTC. Protein sequence: CASRQRESHNEQFF.

The J gene is TRBJ2-7, the V gene TRBV5-1, with 9 bases fitting TRBD1. J lost 5 bases, V lost 0 bases, and 3 bases had no gene match. This CDR3 comprises 14 residues. Germline V gives CDR1 SGHRS, CDR2 YFSETQ. The CDR3 sequence: CASSLGDRVHEQYF. CDR3 DNA: TGCGCCAGCAGCTTGGGGGACAGGGTCCACGAGCAGTACTTC.

This clonotype turned up a few times. The chain joins TRBV3-1 to TRBJ2-7; D is unresolved. CDR3 length: 14 residues. The V end lost 5 bases, the J end lost 6 bases, and 17 bases lay between the germline ends. The V gene's germline CDR1 is LGHDT and CDR2 YNNKEL (reference sequence). As DNA, the CDR3 is TGTGCCAGCAGCTCCGGAGCCCCCTTGGCCGAGCAGTACTTC. Protein sequence: CASSSGAPLAEQYF.

This clonotype was detected only a few times. The J gene is TRBJ2-5, the V gene TRBV20-1, with D possibly called TRBD1 or TRBD2 (6 bases each). The CDR3 runs to 13 residues. Between the trimmed V and J ends, which lost 6 bases and 4 bases, there was a span of 15 bases. Germline V gives CDR1 DFQATT, CDR2 SNEGSKA (reference sequence). The CDR3 spells CSARAEGGETQYF. CDR3 in DNA: TGCAGTGCCCGAGCGGAGGGGGGAGAGACCCAGTACTTC.

In this sample, this clonotype turned up many times. The chain joins TRBV5-1 to TRBJ2-3, with 9 bases fitting TRBD1. Germline V lookup: CDR1 SGHRS, CDR2 YFSETQ. The length of the CDR3 is 15 residues. V dropped 4 bases and J dropped 1; count of bases not matched to a gene: 4. The CDR3, as DNA: TGCGCCAGCAGCCCCCGGACAGGGGGCACAGATACGCAGTATTTT. Residues: CASSPRTGGTDTQYF.

The chain is built from TRBV18 and TRBJ2-3, with D tentatively TRBD2 (6 bases). V was pared by 3 bases and J by 10 bases, with 20 bases between. Per the germline V gene, CDR1 is KGHSH and CDR2 is LQKENI. This CDR3 comprises 15 residues. CDR3 bases: TGTGCCAGCTCACCCCCGGAGGGTTTTAGAGGTGCGCAGTATTTT. This sequence encodes CASSPPEGFRGAQYF.

This clonotype was detected only a few times. The CDR3 region has the DNA TGTGCCAGCTCAGTCGCTCATGGGGGCTCCTACAATGAGCAGTTCTTC. Protein: CASSVAHGGSYNEQFF. The chain is built from TRBV18 and TRBJ2-1; the D call may be TRBD1 or TRBD2 (5 bases each). The V gene lost 5 bases and the J gene lost 0 bases, with 14 bases spanning the gap. This CDR3 has 16 amino acids. Germline V CDR1 and CDR2: KGHSH, LQKENI.

This clonotype was picked up a small number of times. The V and J genes are TRBV6-2 or TRBV6-3 and TRBJ2-7; D is unclear. The V gene's germline CDR1 is MNHEY and CDR2 SVGEGT. The CDR3 has 15 amino acids. V lost 5 bases to trimming and J lost 3 bases, with 17 bases between them. The CDR3 spells CASSTRSPLRYEQYF. In DNA, the CDR3 is TGTGCCAGCAGTACAAGATCACCCCTTCGCTACGAGCAGTACTTC.